The 10 T cell receptor beta chains in this list originate from one sample, sequenced in a study of T-cell reconstitution after alpha-beta-depleted transplantation in children. TCRbeta library construction was performed incorporating unique molecular identifiers. TCRdb passed the PCR reads through MiXCR, listing each CDR3 protein once. This sample has 200,000 or so distinct CDR3 sequences, with just under 6.5% found just once. Source: PBMCs, taken before TCRalphabeta/CD19-depleted stem cell transplant. These receptor sequences come from a girl less than two years old with combined immunodeficiency, due to receive a stem cell transplant.

This clonotype turned up a few times. The chain couples TRBV4-3 to TRBJ2-5; 9 bases are shared with TRBD1. CDR1 LGHNA and CDR2 YSLEER come from the germline V gene. With 3 bases clipped from V and 0 bases from J, the junction kept 5 bases outside the gene matches. The CDR3 contains 16 residues. CDR3 DNA sequence: TGCGCCAGCAGCCATCTAGGACAGGGGAACCAAGAGACCCAGTACTTC. The encoded protein is CASSHLGQGNQETQYF.

In its sample, this clonotype was seen many times. The chain joins TRBV20-1 to TRBJ2-7; tentatively, D is TRBD2 (5 bases). CDR1 is DFQATT and CDR2 is SNEGSKA in the germline V gene (reference sequence). There are 13 residues in the CDR3. The ends were cut back, 0 bases at V and 3 bases at J, with 9 bases in the middle. For the CDR3, the DNA is TGCAGTGCTAGAGATATACGGGACTACGAGCAGTACTTC. Translation gives CSARDIRDYEQYF.

This clonotype was seen a single time. A single base separates this from a much larger clone, so it may be a read error. The chain joins TRBV20-1 to TRBJ2-5; D ambiguous. The CDR3 contains 12 residues. Germline lookup yields CDR1 DFQATT and CDR2 SNEGSKA (reference sequence). Deletions cut 7 bases from V and 0 bases from J, with 9 bases between. The CDR3 here is CSVPDNQETQYF. The CDR3 DNA follows: TGCAGTGTCCCAGACAACCAAGAGACCCAGTACTTC.

This clonotype was seen at least ten times. The chain couples TRBV27 to TRBJ2-3; D is undetermined. The V and J ends lost 1 base and 2 bases respectively, with 7 bases between them. The V gene's germline CDR1 is MNHEY and CDR2 SMNVEV (reference sequence). This CDR3 has 14 amino acids. In DNA, the CDR3 is TGTGCCAGCAGTTTATGGCCCGCCACAGATACGCAGTATTTT. Translation: CASSLWPATDTQYF.

This clonotype was counted ten times or more. The V gene is TRBV29-1, the J gene TRBJ2-3, with 7 nucleotides matching TRBD1. V was pared by 6 bases and J by 5 bases, with 8 bases of the junction left unmatched. This CDR3 is 13 amino acids long. Germline V gene sequence: CDR1 SQVTM, CDR2 ANQGSEA. CDR3 in DNA: TGCAGCGTGGAATCCCCAGGGGGAGATACGCAGTATTTT. Translation gives CSVESPGGDTQYF.

The sample holds many counts of this clonotype. The chain carries TRBV30 and TRBJ2-5; no firm D call. The CDR3 loop spans 14 amino acids. Trimming took 1 base from V and 1 from J, leaving 10 bases between them. CDR1 is GTSNPN and CDR2 is SVGIG in the germline V gene (reference sequence). As DNA, the CDR3 is TGTGCCTGGAGTGGAACACTCTTCCAAGAGACCCAGTACTTC. This codes for CAWSGTLFQETQYF.

The chain employs TRBV7-2 and TRBJ2-1, with D unresolved. V was cut by 1 base and J by 10 bases, with 8 bases left in between. Germline assignment: CDR1 SGHTA and CDR2 FQGNSA. The CDR3 totals 12 residues. The chain's CDR3 is CASSLDPGEQFF. DNA for the CDR3: TGTGCCAGCAGCTTAGATCCCGGCGAGCAGTTCTTC.

This rearrangement joins TRBV6-2 or TRBV6-3 to TRBJ2-5, with a weak D call TRBD2 (6 bases). Per germline, CDR1 MNHEY and CDR2 SVGEGT. There are 14 residues in the CDR3. The germline V and J ends were trimmed by 8 bases and 5 bases, with 18 bases remaining between them. CDR3 in DNA: TGTGCCAGCTGCATCGTCGGGAGTAGGGAGACCCAGTACTTC. Translated, it gives CASCIVGSRETQYF.

This chain connects TRBV12-3 or TRBV12-4 to TRBJ2-1; possibly TRBD2 for D (5 bases). The CDR3 is made up of 11 amino acids. The V end was cut by 2 bases, the J end by 14 bases, with 10 bases between. The CDR3 region has the DNA TGTGCCAGCAGTTTACTCGGGATGGAGTTCTTC. Translating gives CASSLLGMEFF.

The chain recombines TRBV20-1 with TRBJ2-7; 11 nucleotides align to TRBD2. With 0 bases clipped from V and 2 bases from J, the junction kept 3 bases outside the gene matches. CDR1 is DFQATT and CDR2 is SNEGSKA in the germline V gene (reference sequence). The CDR3 covers 15 residues. CDR3 bases: TGCAGTGCTAGAGACCTAGCGGGAGGCACCTACGAGCAGTACTTC. Its protein is CSARDLAGGTYEQYF.